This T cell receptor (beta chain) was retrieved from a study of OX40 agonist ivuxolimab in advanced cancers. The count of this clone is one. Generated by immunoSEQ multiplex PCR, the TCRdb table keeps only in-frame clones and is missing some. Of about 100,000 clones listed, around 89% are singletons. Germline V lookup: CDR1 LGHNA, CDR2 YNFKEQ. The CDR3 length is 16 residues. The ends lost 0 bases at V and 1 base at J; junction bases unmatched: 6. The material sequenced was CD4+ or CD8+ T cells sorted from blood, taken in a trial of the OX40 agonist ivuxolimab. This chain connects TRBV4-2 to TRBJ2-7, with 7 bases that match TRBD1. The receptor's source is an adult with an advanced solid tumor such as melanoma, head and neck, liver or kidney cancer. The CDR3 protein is CASSQEWRQGSYEQYF. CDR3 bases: TGTGCCAGCAGCCAAGAGTGGAGACAGGGATCCTACGAGCAGTACTTC.